This TCR beta chain was captured by sequencing in a study of read filtering for tumor transcriptome and immune sequencing (dated by TCRdb to the early 2020s). Looking at the study overall: The cohort had fewer than 20 male and 15 or so female patients with a mean age of around 69 years, ranging from about 45 to 85. By revised international staging, about 8 patients were R-ISS I, 15 to 20 were R-ISS II and about seven were R-ISS III. Whole-transcriptome libraries were prepared with the TruSeq RNA Access Library Prep Kit after DNase treatment. Per sample, about 4.05 to 11 million TCR-region mapped reads were obtained with IR-seq, compared with only roughly 80 to 1273 with RNA-seq. Using the same bone marrow samples, the study compared TCR repertoires obtained by targeted immune repertoire sequencing with those obtained by bulk whole-transcriptome sequencing. A main aim was a read-filtering strategy for immune repertoire data, specifically whether clonotypes supported by a single read should be removed.

Bone marrow was sampled from every patient at the time of active disease. Bone marrow mononuclear cells were isolated by Ficoll-Hypaque density gradient centrifugation. To remove myeloma plasma cells, the cells were labeled with CD138 magnetic microbeads on a MACS separator, and CD138-negative cells were then collected by negative selection. Purity of the isolated cells was checked by flow cytometry on an Attune NxT using CD138 antibodies. TRIzol reagent was used to extract total RNA, and a NanoDrop spectrophotometer was used to quantify the extracted RNA. Paired RNA-seq and IR-seq were performed on the CD138-negative bone marrow sample of each patient. The Immunoverse kit was used to build TCR libraries from approximately 410 ng RNA, with molecular barcoded adaptors covering alpha/delta and beta/gamma chains. The same RNA used for transcriptome sequencing was used for TCR library preparation. TCR libraries were sequenced on an Illumina HiSeq 4000 with 2 x 150 cycles. From the authors' description of their analysis: With MiXCR, TCR reads were aligned to human V, D, J and C references and assembled into CDR3 clonotypes, with quality filtering and error correction included. Clonotype counts and gene usage diversity were analyzed with the tcR package in R. Raw mapping reads were checked after the RNA-seq reads had been mapped by STAR aligner version 2.5.3a onto the human GRCh37 genome. IR-seq fastq files were randomly downsampled with Seqtk 1.3 to test the effect of sequencing depth on detected clonotypes. TCRdb reprocessing: public reads trimmed at Q25 with fastp, clones called with MiXCR, in-frame beta chains kept. Rows are unified per CDR3 protein, each entry keeping the most common DNA and genes. Clone size and V and J calls follow TCRdb, not the original study. The sample table holds around 140,000 distinct CDR3 sequences, of which approximately 13% were seen once. Of the sample, 7.5% to 9.5% is held by the ten largest clones.

From cysteine to phenylalanine, the CDR3 is 14 amino acids long. Just the 42-base CDR3 DNA is kept, in frame starting at base 1. The junction shows trimming of 5 bases on V and 12 bases on J, and the gene matches do not reach 7 bases of it. CDR1 SGHVS and CDR2 FNYEAQ are derived from the germline V gene. The sample holds many counts of this clonotype. Its recognized antigen is unknown. No base quality information exists; no much larger clone differs at one position. What the study reported, not specific to this receptor: The correlation between IR-seq and RNA-seq shared clonotype proportions rose when single-read clonotypes were removed. Rather than purified T cells, the sorted CD138-negative fraction was a mixed bone marrow immune population. In IR-seq, single-read clonotypes were roughly four fifths of clonotypes but approximately 3.5% of total reads; in RNA-seq they were approximately 73% of clonotypes and less than 45% of reads. Clonotypes were captured by IR-seq at much higher depth and more reliably than by RNA-seq, and smaller IR-seq throughput was sufficient for identification of most shared clonotypes.

The chain was built from TRBV7-6 and TRBJ2-1; 13 middle bases align to TRBD2. The sequence derives from a donor over 35 with multiple myeloma. Sequencing was carried out using a population of CD138-negative cells sorted from bone marrow. In the paper's terms, the cell subset or site label means: bone marrow mononuclear cells depleted of CD138+ plasma/myeloma cells by negative magnetic selection. The CDR3 has the sequence CASSQLAGGQGQFF. The DNA sequence reads TGTGCCAGCAGCCAACTAGCGGGAGGGCAGGGGCAGTTCTTC. Full variable domain (CDR3 extended with the reference TRBV7-6 and TRBJ2-1 proteins): GAGVSQSPRYKVTKRGQDVALRCDPISGHVSLYWYRQALGQGPEFLTYFNYEAQQDKSGLPNDRFSAERPEGSISTLTIQRTEQRDSAMYRCASSQLAGGQGQFFGPGTRLTVL.